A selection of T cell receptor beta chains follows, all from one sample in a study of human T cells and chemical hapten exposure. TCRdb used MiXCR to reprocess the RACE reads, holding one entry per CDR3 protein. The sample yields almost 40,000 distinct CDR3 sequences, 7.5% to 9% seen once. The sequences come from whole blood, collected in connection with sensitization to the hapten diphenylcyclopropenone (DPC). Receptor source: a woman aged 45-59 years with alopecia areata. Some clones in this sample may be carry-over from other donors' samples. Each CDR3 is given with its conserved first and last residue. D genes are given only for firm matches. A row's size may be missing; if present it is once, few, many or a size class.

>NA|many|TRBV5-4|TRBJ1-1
TGTGCCAGCAGCTTGGCCGCCCAGAGCCGGGGGGAAGCTTTCTTT
CASSLAAQSRGEAFF
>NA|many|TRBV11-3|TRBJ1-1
TGTGCCAGCAGCCCACCGGGGGCTGGCACTGAAGCTTTCTTT
CASSPPGAGTEAFF
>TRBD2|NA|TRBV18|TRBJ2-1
TGTGCCAGCTCACCGGCTAGCGGAGACAATGAGCAGTTCTTC
CASSPASGDNEQFF
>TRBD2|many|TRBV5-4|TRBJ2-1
TGTGCCAGCAGCCTAGCGGGACCTAAGGGTAATGAGCAGTTCTTC
CASSLAGPKGNEQFF
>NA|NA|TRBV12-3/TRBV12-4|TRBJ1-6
TGTGCCAGCAGTCCGATAGGGGGGGCGCCTAATTCACCCCTCCACTTT
CASSPIGGAPNSPLHF
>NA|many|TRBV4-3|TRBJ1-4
TGCGCCAGCAGCCAAGGACGGGCGAACAATGAAAAACTGTTTTTT
CASSQGRANNEKLFF
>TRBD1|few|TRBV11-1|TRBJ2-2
TGTGCCAGCAGCGGGACAGGGGCTTTGAGCAGCGGGGAGCTGTTTTTT
CASSGTGALSSGELFF
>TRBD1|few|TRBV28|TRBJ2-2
TGTGCCAACAGTTTCCCTCAGGGGGCCTTCGGGGAGCTGTTTTTT
CANSFPQGAFGELFF
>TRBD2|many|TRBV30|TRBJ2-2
TGTGCCTGGAGTAAGGGACTAGCGGGCACCGGGGAGCTGTTTTTT
CAWSKGLAGTGELFF
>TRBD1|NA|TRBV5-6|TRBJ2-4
TGTGCCAGCTGTCAACAGGGGGCCAAAAACATTCAGTACTTC
CASCQQGAKNIQYF
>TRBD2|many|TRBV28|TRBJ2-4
TGTGCCAGCAGTCGAGGGACTAGCGGGAGGGCCGGGGACATTCAGTACTTC
CASSRGTSGRAGDIQYF
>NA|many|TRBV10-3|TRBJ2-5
TGTGCCATCAGAACAGAGGTAGAGACCCAGTACTTC
CAIRTEVETQYF
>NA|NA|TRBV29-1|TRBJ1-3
TGCAGCGTTGAAGTCGACAGGCGTGGAAACACCATATATTTT
CSVEVDRRGNTIYF
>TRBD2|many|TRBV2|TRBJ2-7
TGTGCCCGAACGGGAGGAGGGGCCAACGAGCAGTACTTC
CARTGGGANEQYF
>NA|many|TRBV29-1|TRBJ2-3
TGCAGCGTTAAGATAGGGCAGGCCTCCACAGATACGCAGTATTTT
CSVKIGQASTDTQYF
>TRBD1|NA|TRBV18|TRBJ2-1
TGTGCCAGCTCACCCGAGAAAACAGGGGTGGGCAATGAGCAGTTCTTC
CASSPEKTGVGNEQFF
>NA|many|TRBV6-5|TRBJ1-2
TGTGCCAGCAGTTACTCCGGGGCTCCCGGCTACACCTTC
CASSYSGAPGYTF
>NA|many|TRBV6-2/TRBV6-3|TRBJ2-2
TGTGCCAGCAGCGACTGGATCCCGAACACCGGGGAGCTGTTTTTT
CASSDWIPNTGELFF
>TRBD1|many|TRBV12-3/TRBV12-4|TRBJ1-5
TGTGCCAGCAGTCGACCGGGACAGCGCAATCAGCCCCAGCATTTT
CASSRPGQRNQPQHF
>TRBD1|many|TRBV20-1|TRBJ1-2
TGCAGTGCTAGAGGGGACCGGGACAGAAATGGCTACACCTTC
CSARGDRDRNGYTF
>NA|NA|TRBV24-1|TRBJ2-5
TGTGTCACCAGTGCGTTGGGGGAGACCCAGTACTTC
CVTSALGETQYF
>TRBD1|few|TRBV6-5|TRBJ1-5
TGTGCCAGCAGCCAACAGGGGATGGGCAATCAGCCCCAGCATTTT
CASSQQGMGNQPQHF
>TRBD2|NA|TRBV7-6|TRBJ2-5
TGTGCCAGCAGCCCGACGACTAGCGGGAGTGAGACCCAGTACTTC
CASSPTTSGSETQYF
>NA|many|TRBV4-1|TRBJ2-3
TGCGCCAGCAGCCAAATTAATATCCTAAGCACAGATACGCAGTATTTT
CASSQINILSTDTQYF
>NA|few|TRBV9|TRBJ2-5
TGTGCCAGCAGCGCCGGACTCCAAGAGACCCAGTACTTC
CASSAGLQETQYF
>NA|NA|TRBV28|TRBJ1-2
TGTGCCAGCAGTCTAGGGAGTAACTATGGCTACACCTTC
CASSLGSNYGYTF
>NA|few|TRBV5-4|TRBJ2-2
TGTGCCAGCAGCTCCGATTCCGGGATTTACACCGGGGAGCTGTTTTTT
CASSSDSGIYTGELFF